This T cell receptor (beta chain) derives from a study of blood T cell repertoires in COVID-19. This clone was counted many times. V was cut by 2 bases and J by 3 bases, with 10 bases left in between. Germline CDR1 SQVTM, CDR2 ANQGSEA. The CDR3 runs 13 residues. Some clones are missing from TCRdb's copy, which holds only in-frame ones; the method was immunoSEQ multiplex PCR. Here the sample spans about 270,000 clones, roughly 79% being singletons. This chain joins TRBV29-1 and TRBJ1-1; possibly TRBD1 for D (6 bases). The source of this sequence is a woman aged 55-75 years with active or convalescent COVID-19. Input material: peripheral blood. CDR3 region: CSVERGADTEAFF. In DNA form, the CDR3 reads TGCAGCGTTGAACGGGGGGCCGACACTGAAGCTTTCTTT.